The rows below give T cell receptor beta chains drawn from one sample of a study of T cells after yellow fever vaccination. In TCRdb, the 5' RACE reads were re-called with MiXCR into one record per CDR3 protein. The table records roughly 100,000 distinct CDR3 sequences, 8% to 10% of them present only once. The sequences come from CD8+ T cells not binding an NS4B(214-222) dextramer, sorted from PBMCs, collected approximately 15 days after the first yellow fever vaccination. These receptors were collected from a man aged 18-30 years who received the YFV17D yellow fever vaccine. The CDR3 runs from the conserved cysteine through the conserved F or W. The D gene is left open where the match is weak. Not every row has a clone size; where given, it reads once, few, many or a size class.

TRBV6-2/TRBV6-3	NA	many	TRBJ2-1	TGTGCCAGCAGTTACTCTGAGATCTTCGGGGCCCTGGGGATCTACAATGAGCAGTTCTTC	CASSYSEIFGALGIYNEQFF
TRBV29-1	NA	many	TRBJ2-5	TGCAGCGTTGAAGTGGGGGGTTCCCGGTTCCAAGAGACCCAGTACTTC	CSVEVGGSRFQETQYF
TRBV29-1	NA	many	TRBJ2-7	TGCAGCGTTGAAGAACCGGAAGACCCTACCTACGAGCAGTACTTC	CSVEEPEDPTYEQYF
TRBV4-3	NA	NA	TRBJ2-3	TGCGCCAGCTCGGGACTGGATCCCACAGATACGCAGTATTTT	CASSGLDPTDTQYF
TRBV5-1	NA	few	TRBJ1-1	TGCGCCAGCAGCTTGGCGAAAAAGTCAGGGACGAAAACTGAAGCTTTCTTT	CASSLAKKSGTKTEAFF
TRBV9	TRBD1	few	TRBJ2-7	TGTGCCAGCAGCGTATTTGGGACAGGGGCCTACGAGCAGTACTTC	CASSVFGTGAYEQYF
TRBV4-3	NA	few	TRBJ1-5	TGCGCCAGCAGCCAAGATCCGGGACCGCTCGATCAGCCCCAGCATTTT	CASSQDPGPLDQPQHF
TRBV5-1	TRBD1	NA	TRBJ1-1	TGCGCCAGCAGCCCTCGGCACCAGGGGGGCACTGAAGCTTTCTTT	CASSPRHQGGTEAFF
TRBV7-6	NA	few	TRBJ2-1	TGTGCCAGCAGCCTAGGGGGGTACGCGTCGGGCTACAATGAGCAGTTCTTC	CASSLGGYASGYNEQFF
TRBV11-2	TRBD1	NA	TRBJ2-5	TGTGCCAGCAGCCCCGGACAGGTGGGCCAAGAGACCCAGTACTTC	CASSPGQVGQETQYF
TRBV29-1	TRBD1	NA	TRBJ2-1	TGCAGCATACAGGGGGCGAACTACAATGAGCAGTTCTTC	CSIQGANYNEQFF
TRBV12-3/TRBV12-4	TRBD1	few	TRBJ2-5	TGTGCCAGCAGTTTAGGGGGCAGGGGGCTGGAGACCCAGTACTTC	CASSLGGRGLETQYF
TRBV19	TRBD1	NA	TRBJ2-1	TGTGCCAGCTGGACAGGGAACGATGAGCAGTTCTTC	CASWTGNDEQFF
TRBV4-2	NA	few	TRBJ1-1	TGTGCCAGCAGCCACTGGGGGGGGGCCCCGGGTAACACTGAAGCTTTCTTT	CASSHWGGAPGNTEAFF
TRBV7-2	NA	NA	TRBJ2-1	TGTGCCAGCAGCTTTCTAGAGAGCTTCTACAATGAGCAGTTCTTC	CASSFLESFYNEQFF
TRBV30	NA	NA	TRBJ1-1	TGTGCCTGGGGTAAAGGGACTGAAGCTTTCTTT	CAWGKGTEAFF
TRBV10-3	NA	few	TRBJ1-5	TGTGCCATCAGTGACGGGGGGCCCAATCAGCCCCAGCATTTT	CAISDGGPNQPQHF
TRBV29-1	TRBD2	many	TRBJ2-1	TGCAGCGTTTCCGGACTAGCGGGGGTCAATGAGCAGTTCTTC	CSVSGLAGVNEQFF
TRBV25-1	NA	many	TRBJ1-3	TGTGCCAGCAGTGAATTTTCGGGGTCGGCCGGAAACACCATATATTTT	CASSEFSGSAGNTIYF
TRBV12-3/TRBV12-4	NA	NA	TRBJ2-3	TGTGCCAGCAGTTCGACCGCTAGCGGCACAGATACGCAGTATTTT	CASSSTASGTDTQYF
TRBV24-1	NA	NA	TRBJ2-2	TGTGCCACCAGTGATTTGGAGAACACCGGGGAGCTGTTTTTT	CATSDLENTGELFF
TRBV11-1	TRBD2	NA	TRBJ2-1	TGTGCCAGCAGCTCCCACCCTATTACTAGCGGGGTTTACAATGAGCAGTTCTTC	CASSSHPITSGVYNEQFF
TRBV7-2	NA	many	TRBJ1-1	TGTGCCAGCACCCCGGACAGTTTTGGGAGCACTGAAGCTTTCTTT	CASTPDSFGSTEAFF
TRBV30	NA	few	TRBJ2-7	TGTGCCTGGAGTTTGGGTATCGAGCAGTACTTC	CAWSLGIEQYF
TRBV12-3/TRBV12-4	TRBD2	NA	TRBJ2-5	TGTGCCAGCAGCGCGGGGGTCCGAGAGACCCAGTACTTC	CASSAGVRETQYF
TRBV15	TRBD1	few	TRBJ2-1	TGTGCCACCAGAAAGACAGGGGGATCTGGTGAGCAGTTCTTC	CATRKTGGSGEQFF
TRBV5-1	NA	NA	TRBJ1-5	TGCGCCAGCAGCTTGCATAGCAATCAGCCCCAGCATTTT	CASSLHSNQPQHF
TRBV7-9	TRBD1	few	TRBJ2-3	TGTGCCAGCTCCCAGGCCACAGGGGGCTTGGAAGATACGCAGTATTTT	CASSQATGGLEDTQYF
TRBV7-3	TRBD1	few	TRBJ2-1	TGTGCCAGCAGCTTAAACAGGGGGCACTACAATGAGCAGTTCTTC	CASSLNRGHYNEQFF
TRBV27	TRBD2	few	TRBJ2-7	TGTGCCAGCACCACACTAGCGGGGAAAAACGAGCAGTACTTC	CASTTLAGKNEQYF
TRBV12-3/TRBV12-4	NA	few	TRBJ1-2	TGTGCCAGCAGCGCAGGGGTTCGCTACACCTTC	CASSAGVRYTF
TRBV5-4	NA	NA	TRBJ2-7	TGTGCCAGCAGCCGACCTGACAGGTCCTCCTACGAGCAGTACTTC	CASSRPDRSSYEQYF
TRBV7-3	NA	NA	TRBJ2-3	TGTGCCAGCAGCCTCAATCCGGGGCTTCGCACAGATACGCAGTATTTT	CASSLNPGLRTDTQYF
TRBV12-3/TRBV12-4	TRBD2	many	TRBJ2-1	TGTGCCAGCAGTTCCGGCGGGGGGGCCAAGGATGAGCAGTTCTTC	CASSSGGGAKDEQFF